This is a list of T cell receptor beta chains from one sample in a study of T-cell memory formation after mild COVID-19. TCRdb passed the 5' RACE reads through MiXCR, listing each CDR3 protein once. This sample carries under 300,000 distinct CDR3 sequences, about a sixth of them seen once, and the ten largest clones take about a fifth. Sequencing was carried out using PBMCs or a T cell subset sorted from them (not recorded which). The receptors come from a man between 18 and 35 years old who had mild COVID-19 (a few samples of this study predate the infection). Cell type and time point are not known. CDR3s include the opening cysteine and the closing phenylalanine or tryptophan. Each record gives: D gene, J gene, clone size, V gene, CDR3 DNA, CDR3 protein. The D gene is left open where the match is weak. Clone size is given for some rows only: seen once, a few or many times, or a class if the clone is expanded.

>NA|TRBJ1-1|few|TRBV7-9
TGTGCCAGCAGCCAACTAGAGGGCACTGAAGCTTTCTTT
CASSQLEGTEAFF
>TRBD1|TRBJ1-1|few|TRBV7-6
TGTGCCTGCCGGACAGGGAACACTGAAGCTTTCTTT
CACRTGNTEAFF
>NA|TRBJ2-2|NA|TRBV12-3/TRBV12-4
TGTGCCAGCAGTTTGGGGGCCGGGAGGAACACCGGGGAGCTGTTTTTT
CASSLGAGRNTGELFF
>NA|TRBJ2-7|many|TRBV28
TGTGCCAGCAGTCCAGGGATCGGCTACGAGCAGTACTTC
CASSPGIGYEQYF
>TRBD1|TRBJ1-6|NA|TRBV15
TGTGCCACCAGCAGACCAGCCACAGGGGAATTAATTTCACCCCTCCACTTT
CATSRPATGELISPLHF
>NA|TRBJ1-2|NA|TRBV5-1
TGCGCCAGCCGTCCGGGGGGCGGCTATGGCTACACCTTC
CASRPGGGYGYTF
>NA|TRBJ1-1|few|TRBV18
TGTGCCAGCTCCACGAGGGCAACAGAAGCTTTCTTT
CASSTRATEAFF
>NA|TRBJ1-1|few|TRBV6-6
TGTGCCAGCAGTTACGAGGGAGGGGTCACTGAAGCTTTCTTT
CASSYEGGVTEAFF
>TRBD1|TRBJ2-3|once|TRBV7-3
TGTGCCAGCAGCTTGGGACAGGGTCTCACAGATACGCAGTATTTT
CASSLGQGLTDTQYF
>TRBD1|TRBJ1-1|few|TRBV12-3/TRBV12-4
TGTGCCAGCAGTTTTTACAGGGGAGAAGCTTTCTTT
CASSFYRGEAFF
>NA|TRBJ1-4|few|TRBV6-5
TGTGCCAGCAGTTACGGTGTTGGGGGCTTTGAAAAACTGTTTTTT
CASSYGVGGFEKLFF